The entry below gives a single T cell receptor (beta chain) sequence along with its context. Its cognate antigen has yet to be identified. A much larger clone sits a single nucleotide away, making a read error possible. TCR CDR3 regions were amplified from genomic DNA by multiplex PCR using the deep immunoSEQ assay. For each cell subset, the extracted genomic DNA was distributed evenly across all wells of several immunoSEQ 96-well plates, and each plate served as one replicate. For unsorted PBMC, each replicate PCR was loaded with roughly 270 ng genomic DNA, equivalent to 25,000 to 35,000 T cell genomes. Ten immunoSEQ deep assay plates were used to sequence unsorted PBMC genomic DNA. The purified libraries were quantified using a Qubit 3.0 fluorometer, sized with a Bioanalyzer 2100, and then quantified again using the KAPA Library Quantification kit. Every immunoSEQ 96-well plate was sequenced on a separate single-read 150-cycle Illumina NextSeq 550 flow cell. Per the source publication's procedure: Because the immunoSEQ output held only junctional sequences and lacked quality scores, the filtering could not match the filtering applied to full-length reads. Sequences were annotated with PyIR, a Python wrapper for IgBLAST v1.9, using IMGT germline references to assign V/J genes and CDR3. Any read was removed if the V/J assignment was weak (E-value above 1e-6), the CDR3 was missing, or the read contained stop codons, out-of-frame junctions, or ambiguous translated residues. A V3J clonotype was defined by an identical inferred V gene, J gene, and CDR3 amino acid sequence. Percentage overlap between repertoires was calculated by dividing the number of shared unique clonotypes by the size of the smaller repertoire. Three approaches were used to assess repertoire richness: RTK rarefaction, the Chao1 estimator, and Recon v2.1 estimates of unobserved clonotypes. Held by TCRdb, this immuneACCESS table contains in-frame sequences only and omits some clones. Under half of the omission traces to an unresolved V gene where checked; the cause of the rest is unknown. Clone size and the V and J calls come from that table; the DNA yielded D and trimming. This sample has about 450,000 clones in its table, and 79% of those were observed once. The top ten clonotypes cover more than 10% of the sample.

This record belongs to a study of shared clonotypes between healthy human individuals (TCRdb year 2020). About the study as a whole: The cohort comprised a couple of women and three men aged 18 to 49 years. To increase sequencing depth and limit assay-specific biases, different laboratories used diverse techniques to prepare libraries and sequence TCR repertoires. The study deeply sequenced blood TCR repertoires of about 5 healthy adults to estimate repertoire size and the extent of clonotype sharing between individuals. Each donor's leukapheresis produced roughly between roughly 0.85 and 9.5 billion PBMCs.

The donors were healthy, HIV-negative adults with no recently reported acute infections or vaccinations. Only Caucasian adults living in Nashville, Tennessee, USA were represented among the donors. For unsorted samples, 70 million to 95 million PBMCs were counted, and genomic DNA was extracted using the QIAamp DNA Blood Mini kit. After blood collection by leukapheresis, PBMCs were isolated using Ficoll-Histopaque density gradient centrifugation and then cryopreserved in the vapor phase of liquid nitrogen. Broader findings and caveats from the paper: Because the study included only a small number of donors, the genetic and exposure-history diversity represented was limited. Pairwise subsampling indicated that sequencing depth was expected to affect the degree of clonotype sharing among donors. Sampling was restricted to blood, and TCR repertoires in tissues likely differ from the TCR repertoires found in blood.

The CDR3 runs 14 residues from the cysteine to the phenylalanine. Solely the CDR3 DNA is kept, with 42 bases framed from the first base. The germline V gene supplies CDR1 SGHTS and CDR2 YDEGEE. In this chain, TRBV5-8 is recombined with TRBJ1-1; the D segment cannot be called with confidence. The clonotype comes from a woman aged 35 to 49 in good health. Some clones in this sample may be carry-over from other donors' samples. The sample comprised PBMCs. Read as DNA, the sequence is TGCGCCAGCAGCTTAGGCAGGAGAAACACTGAAGCTTTCTTT. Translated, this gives CASSLGRRNTEAFF.